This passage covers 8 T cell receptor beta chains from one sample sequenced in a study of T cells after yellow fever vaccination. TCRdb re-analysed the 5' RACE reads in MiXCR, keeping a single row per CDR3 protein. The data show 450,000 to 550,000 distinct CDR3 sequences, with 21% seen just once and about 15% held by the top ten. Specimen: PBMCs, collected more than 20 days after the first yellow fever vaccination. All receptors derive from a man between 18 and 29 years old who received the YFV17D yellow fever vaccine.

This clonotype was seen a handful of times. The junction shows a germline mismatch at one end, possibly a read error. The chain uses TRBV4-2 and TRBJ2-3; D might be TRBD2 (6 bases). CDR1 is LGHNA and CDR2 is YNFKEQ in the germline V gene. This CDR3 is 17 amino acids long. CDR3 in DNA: TGCGCCAGCAGCCAAGATTTCTTAGCGGCTAGCACAGATACGCAGTATTTT. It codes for CASSQDFLAASTDTQYF.

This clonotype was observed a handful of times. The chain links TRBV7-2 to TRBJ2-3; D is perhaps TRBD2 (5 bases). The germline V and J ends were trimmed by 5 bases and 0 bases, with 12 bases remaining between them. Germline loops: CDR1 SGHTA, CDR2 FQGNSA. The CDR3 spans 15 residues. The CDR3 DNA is TGTGCCAGCAGCCCACCGAGGGTGAGCACAGATACGCAGTATTTT. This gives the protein CASSPPRVSTDTQYF.

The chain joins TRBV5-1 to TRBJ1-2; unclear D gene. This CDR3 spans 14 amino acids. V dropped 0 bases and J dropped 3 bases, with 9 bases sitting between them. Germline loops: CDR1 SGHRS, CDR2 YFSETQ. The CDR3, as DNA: TGCGCCAGCAGCTTGGAGTTAGGAGACTATGGCTACACCTTC. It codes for CASSLELGDYGYTF.

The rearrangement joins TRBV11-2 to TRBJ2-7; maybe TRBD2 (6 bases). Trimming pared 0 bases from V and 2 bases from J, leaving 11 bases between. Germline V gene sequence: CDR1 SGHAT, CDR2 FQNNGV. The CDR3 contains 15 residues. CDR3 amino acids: CASSLETSIPYEQYF. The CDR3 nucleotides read TGTGCCAGCAGCTTAGAAACTAGCATCCCCTACGAGCAGTACTTC.

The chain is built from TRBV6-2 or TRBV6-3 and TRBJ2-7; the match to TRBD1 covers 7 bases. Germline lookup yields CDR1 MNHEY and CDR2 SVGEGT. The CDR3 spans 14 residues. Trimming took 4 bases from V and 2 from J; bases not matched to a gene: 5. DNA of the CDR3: TGTGCCAGCAGTTCCGGGACAGAGGCCTACGAGCAGTACTTC. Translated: CASSSGTEAYEQYF.

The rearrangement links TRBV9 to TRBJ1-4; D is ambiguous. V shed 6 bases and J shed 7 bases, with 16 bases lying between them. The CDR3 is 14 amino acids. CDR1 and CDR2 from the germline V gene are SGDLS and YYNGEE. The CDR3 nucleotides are TGTGCCAGCACCCGAGCGGCTACGGGTGAAAAACTGTTTTTT. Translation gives CASTRAATGEKLFF.

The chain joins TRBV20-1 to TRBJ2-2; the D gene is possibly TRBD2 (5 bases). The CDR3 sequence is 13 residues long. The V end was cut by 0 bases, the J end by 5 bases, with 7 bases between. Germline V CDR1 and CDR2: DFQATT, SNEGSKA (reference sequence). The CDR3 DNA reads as TGCAGTGCTAGAGATTCGGGGACCGGGGAGCTGTTTTTT. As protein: CSARDSGTGELFF.

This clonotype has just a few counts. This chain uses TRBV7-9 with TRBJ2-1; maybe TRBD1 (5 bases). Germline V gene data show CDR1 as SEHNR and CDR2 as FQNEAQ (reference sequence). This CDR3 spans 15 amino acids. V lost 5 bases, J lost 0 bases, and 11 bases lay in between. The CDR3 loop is CASSRRGTSYNEQFF. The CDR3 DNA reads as TGTGCCAGCAGCCGAAGGGGAACCTCCTACAATGAGCAGTTCTTC.